These 17 T cell receptor beta chains were sequenced from one sample in a study of PD-1 blockade in mismatch repair-deficient tumors. The protocol was immunoSEQ multiplex PCR, while the TCRdb copy is restricted to in-frame clones and leaves out a portion. The data contain around 48,000 clones, around 80% of them singletons. The sample consisted of peripheral blood, taken 4 weeks after starting pembrolizumab. These TCRs come from an adult with mismatch repair-deficient cancer.

The rearrangement uses TRBV11-3 and TRBJ2-2, with no clear D. Germline CDR1 SGHNT, CDR2 YENEEA. V was pared by 8 bases and J by 5 bases, with 9 bases between. This CDR3 has 12 residues. The CDR3 is CASLTETGELFF. CDR3 nucleotide sequence: TGTGCCAGCCTCACAGAAACCGGGGAGCTGTTTTTT.

J is TRBJ2-3 and V is TRBV11-3; TRBD1 aligns across 9 bases. V trimming: 2 bases; J trimming: 0 bases; junction bases outside the gene matches: 3. CDR3 length: 16 amino acids. Germline loops: CDR1 SGHNT, CDR2 YENEEA. The CDR3 is CASSLRTGASTDTQYF. The CDR3 DNA reads as TGTGCCAGCAGCTTACGGACAGGGGCTAGCACAGATACGCAGTATTTT.

This clone was detected once. The rearrangement links TRBV11-3 to TRBJ2-6, with unresolved D. V lost 1 base and J 12 bases, leaving 13 bases between the germline ends. The CDR3 has 14 amino acids. Germline CDR1 and CDR2: SGHNT and YENEEA. The CDR3: CASSLVASLFVLTF. For the CDR3, the DNA is TGTGCCAGCAGCTTAGTAGCCAGTCTCTTCGTCCTGACTTTC.

The chain couples TRBV7-2 to TRBJ1-1, with 7 bases aligning to TRBD1. The CDR3 length is 15 residues. Germline CDR1 SGHTA, CDR2 FQGNSA. With V trimmed by 1 base and J by 2 bases, 4 bases remained unmatched. CDR3 DNA sequence: TGTGCCAGCAGCTTAGTGGGACAGCTCAACACTGAAGCTTTCTTT. Protein sequence: CASSLVGQLNTEAFF.

The chain recombines TRBV9 with TRBJ2-5; 12 nucleotides align to TRBD1. After removal of 3 bases from V and 7 bases from J, the junction contained 10 bases not matched to a gene. The germline V gene has CDR1 SGDLS and CDR2 YYNGEE. CDR3 size: 16 residues. The CDR3 bases are TGTGCCAGCAGCGCGTCGGGGACAGGGGGCGTTGGGACCCAGTACTTC. Translating gives CASSASGTGGVGTQYF. Drawing the rest from reference TRBV9 and TRBJ2-5, the complete variable domain is DSGVTQTPKHLITATGQRVTLRCSPRSGDLSVYWYQQSLDQGLQFLIQYYNGEERAKGNILERFSAQQFPDLHSELNLSSLELGDSALYFCASSASGTGGVGTQYFGPGTRLLVL.

The genes are TRBV27 and TRBJ2-5, with 7 bases matching TRBD1. CDR3 length: 15 residues. Germline CDR1 MNHEY, CDR2 SMNVEV (reference sequence). Unmatched junction bases numbered 8, after V lost 5 bases and J lost 2 bases. CDR3 protein: CASSTRFRGQETQYF. The CDR3 DNA reads as TGTGCCAGCAGTACCAGATTCAGGGGGCAAGAGACCCAGTACTTC.

This chain connects TRBV5-5 to TRBJ1-5; TRBD1 is a possible D gene (6 bases). The CDR3 has 17 residues. Germline values: CDR1 SGHKS, CDR2 YYEKEE (reference sequence). V was clipped by 2 bases and J by 2 bases, with 17 bases between them. CDR3 in DNA: TGTGCCAGCAGCTTCGGCCTAACAGGGTGGGGCAATCAGCCCCAGCATTTT. Its protein product is CASSFGLTGWGNQPQHF. Complete variable domain (other parts from reference TRBV5-5 and TRBJ1-5): DAGVTQSPTHLIKTRGQQVTLRCSPISGHKSVSWYQQVLGQGPQFIFQYYEKEERGRGNFPDRFSARQFPNYSSELNVNALLLGDSALYLCASSFGLTGWGNQPQHFGDGTRLSIL.

The chain uses TRBV11-2 and TRBJ2-3, with 7 positions matching TRBD2. CDR3 length: 15 amino acids. CDR1 SGHAT and CDR2 FQNNGV come from the germline V gene. V trimming: 2 bases; J trimming: 6 bases; junction bases outside the gene matches: 8. CDR3 in DNA: TGTGCCAGCAGCTTAAGTGGGAGGGCCGCGGATACGCAGTATTTT. It codes for CASSLSGRAADTQYF.

CDR3: CASSPSGLGNTGELFF. CDR3 nucleotides: TGTGCCAGCAGCCCCTCGGGACTAGGTAACACCGGGGAGCTGTTTTTT. This rearrangement joins TRBV7-9 to TRBJ2-2; 8 bases match TRBD2. V shed 5 bases, J shed 2 bases, and the junction held 7 bases outside the gene matches. The length of the CDR3 is 16 residues. CDR1 is SEHNR and CDR2 is FQNEAQ in the germline V gene (reference sequence).

The chain joins TRBV27 to TRBJ1-2; D gene unclear. The CDR3 runs to 13 residues. The V gene lost 2 bases and the J gene lost 7 bases, with 11 bases spanning the gap. In germline, CDR1 is MNHEY, CDR2 SMNVEV (reference sequence). In nucleotides, the CDR3 is TGTGCCAGCAGTTTAAAGGACTCCCTTGGCTACACCTTC. Protein: CASSLKDSLGYTF.

The chain joins TRBV7-2 to TRBJ2-2; 7 positions match TRBD2. This CDR3 is 16 amino acids long. Germline V gives CDR1 SGHTA, CDR2 FQGNSA. J lost 1 base, V lost 5 bases, and 7 bases had no gene match. The CDR3 reads CASSPQPGGNTGELFF. The CDR3 DNA reads TGTGCCAGCAGCCCACAACCGGGGGGGAACACCGGGGAGCTGTTTTTT.

The chain is built from TRBV27 and TRBJ1-1; the D gene is possibly TRBD1 (6 bases). This CDR3 region has 14 residues. CDR1 is MNHEY and CDR2 is SMNVEV in the germline V gene (reference sequence). Trimming took off 6 bases at V and 3 bases at J, with 14 bases between the two ends. The DNA for the CDR3 is TGTGCCAGCAGACCTCGGGGGGCGTACACTGAAGCTTTCTTT. Residues: CASRPRGAYTEAFF.

The chain carries TRBV4-1 and TRBJ2-1, with 12 bases identical to TRBD2. The CDR3 loop spans 17 amino acids. The germline V gene encodes CDR1 MGHRA and CDR2 YSYEKL. The trim removed 4 bases at V and 6 bases at J, leaving 10 bases unmatched. CDR3 protein: CASSPKPTSGRPNEQFF. The CDR3 coding sequence is TGCGCCAGCAGCCCGAAACCCACTAGCGGGAGGCCCAATGAGCAGTTCTTC.

To note about this clone: Other DNA variants within this sample encode the same CDR3. The chain uses TRBV6-1 and TRBJ1-2; maybe TRBD1 (6 bases). Per the germline V gene, CDR1 is MNHNS and CDR2 is SASEGT. The CDR3 consists of 14 residues. Trimming shortened V by 5 bases and J by 0 bases, and 10 bases separated the two germline ends. CDR3: CASSKGGSNYGYTF. The CDR3 region has the DNA TGTGCCAGCAGTAAGGGGGGTTCTAACTATGGCTACACCTTC.

V and J are TRBV4-3 and TRBJ2-1; weak D call: TRBD1 (6 bases). Looked up from germline, CDR1 is LGHNA and CDR2 is YSLEER. V was pared by 1 base and J by 8 bases, with 18 bases between. The CDR3 extends over 16 amino acids. The CDR3 DNA sequence: TGCGCCAGCAGCCAAGTTACCGGCAGGGGCCACGATGAGCAGTTCTTC. Translating gives CASSQVTGRGHDEQFF.

The chain carries TRBV5-6 and TRBJ2-1; TRBD1 matches at 8 bases. The CDR3 has 15 amino acids. Looked up from germline, CDR1 is SGHDT and CDR2 is YYEEEE. V shed 0 bases and J 8 bases; nucleotides not matched to a gene: 7. The CDR3 sequence is CASSLVLTGEDEQFF. The DNA for the CDR3 is TGTGCCAGCAGCTTGGTTTTGACAGGGGAGGATGAGCAGTTCTTC. Supplemented by reference TRBV5-6 and TRBJ2-1, the full variable domain reads DAGVTQSPTHLIKTRGQQVTLRCSPKSGHDTVSWYQQALGQGPQFIFQYYEEEERQRGNFPDRFSGHQFPNYSSELNVNALLLGDSALYLCASSLVLTGEDEQFFGPGTRLTVL.

The chain is built from TRBV19 and TRBJ2-5, with D possibly TRBD2 on 6 matching bases. CDR1 is LNHDA and CDR2 is SQIVND in the germline V gene (reference sequence). This CDR3 is built from 14 residues. V lost 2 bases to trimming and J lost 6 bases, with 13 bases between them. CDR3 nucleotide sequence: TGTGCCAGTAGTATATCTGGGGCGGGGAAGACCCAGTACTTC. This sequence encodes CASSISGAGKTQYF.